This T cell receptor beta chain stems from a study of blood T cell repertoires in COVID-19. Study details: Acute and convalescent COVID-19 samples came from the United States, Italy and Spain. PBMCs, B-cell-depleted T cells, or T cells were the source of the cDNA or gDNA that made up the material.

CDR1 and CDR2 from the germline V gene are SGHTS and YDEGEE. The CDR3 is 13 amino acids. V lost 4 bases, J lost 10 bases, and 17 bases lay in between. This clone was counted between two and nine times. Sequencing was performed with immunoSEQ multiplex PCR; in TCRdb, only in-frame clones are kept and a portion is missing. This sample has just over 50,000 clones, with about nine tenths found just once. This clonotype was obtained from a man between 65 and 85 years old with acute or convalescent COVID-19. V is TRBV5-8 and J is TRBJ1-1, with D possibly TRBD1 on 6 matching bases. Sample: peripheral blood. CDR3 in DNA: TGTGCCAGCAGCGACGGACAGAGCAACCCAGCTTTCTTT. It is translated as CASSDGQSNPAFF. The entire variable domain, with the rest obtained from reference TRBV5-8 and TRBJ1-1, is as follows: EAGVTQSPTHLIKTRGQQATLRCSPISGHTSVYWYQQALGLGLQFLLWYDEGEERNRGNFPPRFSGRQFPNYSSELNVNALELEDSALYLCASSDGQSNPAFFGQGTRLTVV.